The sequence of this T cell receptor beta chain was determined in a study of CXCR3-negative and CXCR3-positive naive CD8 T cells. Whole-study results and caveats: Naive subsets were similarly diverse, while memory CD8+ repertoires were much less diverse.

Comments on this clonotype: Its antigen is undetermined.

Using triplicate sorts, 300,000 or so cells were collected each time from every CD8+ T cell subset. Cells classed as naive CD8+ T cells were CD45RO-CCR7+CD27+CD95-. The study made its TRB cDNA libraries by 5' RACE, adding UMI labels. TCRdb reanalyzed the 5' RACE reads and collapses them to one entry per CDR3 protein, without DNA. Reported are around 90,000 distinct CDR3 sequences; the ten largest clones contain around 0.99%. The CDR3 totals 14 residues. Per germline, CDR1 SQVTM and CDR2 ANQGSEA. The source is a human donor in good health. Some clones in this sample may be carry-over from other donors' samples. The chain employs TRBV29-1 and TRBJ1-2. Source material: naive CXCR3- CD8+ T cells from blood. Noted subset: CD45RO-CCR7+CD27+CD95- naive CD8+ T cells lacking CXCR3 (TNR3-). The CDR3 region is CSVVEGTGEDGYTF.